The rows below give T cell receptor beta chains drawn from one sample of a study of blood T cell repertoires in COVID-19. Method: immunoSEQ multiplex PCR; TCRdb's copy keeps in-frame clones and lacks some. Of approximately 350,000 clones in the sample, 87% were seen once. Sequencing input: peripheral blood. The receptors shown here come from a woman in her fifties or sixties with COVID-19, enrolled during active disease. Each CDR3 is given with its conserved first and last residue. D genes are given only for firm matches. The size of a clone is reported for some rows only, either as once, few or many, or as a class for expanded clones.

clone_size | j_call | d_call | v_call | cdr3_length | cdr3_nt | cdr3_aa
. | TRBJ1-1 | TRBD1 | TRBV19 | 14 | TGTGCCAGTAGGGACAGGGTATATGCCACTGAAGCTTTCTTT | CASRDRVYATEAFF
once | TRBJ2-2 | TRBD1 | TRBV11-1 | 16 | TGTGCCAGCAGCTTACGACAGGGGAGGCGTACCGGGGAGCTGTTTTTT | CASSLRQGRRTGELFF
. | TRBJ2-5 | . | TRBV7-9 | 14 | TGTGCCAGCAGCTTAGTGGTTGGGAGTCAGACCCAGTACTTC | CASSLVVGSQTQYF
few | TRBJ1-1 | . | TRBV18 | 15 | TGTGCCAGCTCACCAAGAACAGGCGTGAACACTGAAGCTTTCTTT | CASSPRTGVNTEAFF
. | TRBJ2-7 | TRBD2 | TRBV7-9 | 17 | TGTGCCAGCAGCTTTTCCCGGGGGGTCGCGTTATCCTACGAGCAGTACTTC | CASSFSRGVALSYEQYF
. | TRBJ2-5 | TRBD1 | TRBV6-5 | 14 | TGTGCCAGCACCGACAGGGGTTGGAGGGAGACCCAGTACTTC | CASTDRGWRETQYF
. | TRBJ1-1 | TRBD1 | TRBV25-1 | 16 | TGTGCCAGCAGTGCTCGACAGGGGGCCCTGAACACTGAAGCTTTCTTT | CASSARQGALNTEAFF
. | TRBJ1-5 | . | TRBV27 | 16 | TGTGCCAGCAGTTTATTTGGCGGGTATAGCAATCAGCCCCAGCATTTT | CASSLFGGYSNQPQHF
. | TRBJ1-6 | . | TRBV25-1 | 12 | TGTGCCAGTCACTCCTATAATTCACCCCTCCACTTT | CASHSYNSPLHF
. | TRBJ2-5 | TRBD2 | TRBV7-2 | 17 | TGTGCCAGCAGCCCCGGACTAGCGGGAGCCTTGGGGGAGACCCAGTACTTC | CASSPGLAGALGETQYF
. | TRBJ2-1 | TRBD2 | TRBV27 | 15 | TGTGCCAGCAGACTACTAGCGGGAGGGCCGAATGAGCAGTTCTTC | CASRLLAGGPNEQFF
. | TRBJ2-7 | TRBD2 | TRBV11-2 | 16 | TGTGCCAGCAGCTTAGCAGGGACTAGCGGAGGGTACGAGCAGTACTTC | CASSLAGTSGGYEQYF
. | TRBJ2-3 | TRBD2 | TRBV30 | 16 | TGTGCCTGGAGACAGGGACTAGCGGGAAGCACAGATACGCAGTATTTT | CAWRQGLAGSTDTQYF
. | TRBJ1-3 | . | TRBV5-5 | 15 | TGTGCCAGCAGCTCTGGCGGGGGGTCTGGAAACACCATATATTTT | CASSSGGGSGNTIYF
. | TRBJ2-7 | TRBD1 | TRBV27 | 14 | TGTGCCAGCAGTTCCGGGACAGGGTACTACGAGCAGTACTTC | CASSSGTGYYEQYF
. | TRBJ1-4 | . | TRBV3-1/TRBV3-2 | 12 | TGTGCCAGCAGCCAAGTGTCCAGGTTTCTGTTTTTT | CASSQVSRFLFF
. | TRBJ1-5 | . | TRBV19 | 14 | TGTGCCAGTAGTATCGTTACCGGTTATCAGCCCCAGCATTTT | CASSIVTGYQPQHF
. | TRBJ2-1 | TRBD2 | TRBV30 | 15 | TGTGCCTGCGCGGGACTAGCGGGGCGGGGGGATGAGCAGTTCTTC | CACAGLAGRGDEQFF
. | TRBJ1-6 | TRBD1 | TRBV11-3 | 15 | TGTGCCAGCAGACTAGGACAGGGCCGTAATTCACCCCTCCACTTT | CASRLGQGRNSPLHF
. | TRBJ1-2 | . | TRBV7-8 | 16 | TGTGCCAGCAGCTTAATTGCTCGACTTGAGGAAGGCGGCTACACCTTC | CASSLIARLEEGGYTF
. | TRBJ2-5 | TRBD2 | TRBV4-2 | 19 | TGTGCCAGCAGCCAAGATCGAACTAGCGGGAGGGTCAGGAGTGAGACCCAGTACTTC | CASSQDRTSGRVRSETQYF
. | TRBJ2-5 | TRBD1 | TRBV11-2 | 14 | TGTGCCAGCAGCTACACAGGGGCCGGGGAGACCCAGTACTTC | CASSYTGAGETQYF
. | TRBJ1-1 | TRBD1 | TRBV4-3 | 13 | TGCGCCAGCAGCCAACAGGGGGATACTGAAGCTTTCTTT | CASSQQGDTEAFF
. | TRBJ1-2 | . | TRBV5-1 | 13 | TGCGCCAGCAGCCTGGGAAGTTCGGATGGCTACACCTTC | CASSLGSSDGYTF
. | TRBJ1-1 | . | TRBV6-2/TRBV6-3 | 14 | TGTGCCAGCAGTTACAGTGCAGGGGTCACTGAAGCTTTCTTT | CASSYSAGVTEAFF
. | TRBJ2-7 | . | TRBV2 | 15 | TGTGCCAGCAGTGAAACCTCTAGCCGAACCTACGAGCAGTACTTC | CASSETSSRTYEQYF
few | TRBJ1-5 | . | TRBV2 | 15 | TGTGCCAGCAGTGACGGGCTGGCAGGGCCCCAGCCCCAGCATTTT | CASSDGLAGPQPQHF
. | TRBJ2-3 | TRBD2 | TRBV19 | 17 | TGTGCCAGTAGTCCCACCGGGACTAGCGAAAGCACAGATACGCAGTATTTT | CASSPTGTSESTDTQYF
. | TRBJ2-1 | . | TRBV7-3 | 14 | TGTGCCAGCAGCTTAATGGGCAGGGGTAATGAGCAGTTCTTC | CASSLMGRGNEQFF
. | TRBJ2-4 | . | TRBV28 | 18 | TGTGCCAGCAGTTTGGTCGTTTTGCGGACTCTAGCCAAAAACATTCAGTACTTC | CASSLVVLRTLAKNIQYF
. | TRBJ1-2 | . | TRBV19 | 11 | TGTGCCAGTAATGAGGGCCATGGCTACACCTTC | CASNEGHGYTF
. | TRBJ2-7 | . | TRBV7-2 | 12 | TGTGCCAGCACGGTTGGGGGCAATGCGCAGTACTTC | CASTVGGNAQYF
. | TRBJ2-7 | . | TRBV9 | 15 | TGTGCCAGCAGCCCCTCTCCCGGGGGCTCCTACGAGCAGTACTTC | CASSPSPGGSYEQYF
. | TRBJ2-2 | . | TRBV5-8 | 12 | TGTGCCAGCAGCATCCTAAGCGGGGAGCTGTTTTTT | CASSILSGELFF
. | TRBJ2-7 | . | TRBV29-1 | 20 | TGCAGCGTTGGCGGCTCAGGGGTCGACGCCGGTTACCCCCCCCGGGGCGAGCAGTACTTC | CSVGGSGVDAGYPPRGEQYF
. | TRBJ1-2 | . | TRBV20-1 | 11 | TGCAGTGCCGACACAAACTATGGCTACACCTTC | CSADTNYGYTF
. | TRBJ2-1 | TRBD1 | TRBV5-1 | 15 | TGCGCCAGCAGCCCTCGACAGGGGGAGTACAATGAGCAGTTCTTC | CASSPRQGEYNEQFF
. | TRBJ1-3 | . | TRBV21-1 | 15 | TGTGCCAGCAGCAAAGATCAGGGGTCTGGAAACACCATATATTTT | CASSKDQGSGNTIYF
. | TRBJ2-2 | . | TRBV4-2 | 14 | TGTGCCAGCAGCCACACACCCAGGACAGGGGAGCTGTTTTTT | CASSHTPRTGELFF
. | TRBJ1-2 | . | TRBV7-9 | 13 | TGTGCCAGCAGCTTAGGAACAGACTATGGCTACACCTTC | CASSLGTDYGYTF
. | TRBJ1-2 | . | TRBV27 | 15 | TGTGCCAGCAGTTCTGCGACAGGAGAAAACTATGGCTACACCTTC | CASSSATGENYGYTF
. | TRBJ1-1 | . | TRBV5-1 | 14 | TGCGCCAGCAGCCTGACAGTTGGGGACACTGAAGCTTTCTTT | CASSLTVGDTEAFF
. | TRBJ2-2 | TRBD2 | TRBV7-3 | 15 | TGTGCCAGCAGCTTATCTAGCGGGGGCACCGGGGAGCTGTTTTTT | CASSLSSGGTGELFF
. | TRBJ2-7 | TRBD2 | TRBV5-8 | 16 | TGTGCCAGCAGCTTGCCGGCCTGGCGGGGGATGCACGAGCAGTACTTC | CASSLPAWRGMHEQYF
. | TRBJ1-2 | . | TRBV15 | 14 | TGTGCCACCAGCAGGGCAGGGACTTACTATGGCTACACCTTC | CATSRAGTYYGYTF
. | TRBJ1-6 | . | TRBV7-2 | 16 | TGTGCCAGCAGCTCCTCTACAGGGTCCTATAATTCACCCCTCCACTTT | CASSSSTGSYNSPLHF
. | TRBJ1-2 | . | TRBV21-1 | 14 | TGTGCCAGCAGGGGATTGGACAGGTGGTATGGCTACACCTTC | CASRGLDRWYGYTF
. | TRBJ1-6 | . | TRBV30 | 16 | TGTGCCTGGATCAGTCGTTCCTGGGGCAGTAATTCACCCCTCCACTTT | CAWISRSWGSNSPLHF